Following are 32 T cell receptor beta chains from one sample sequenced in a study of Ad26.COV2.S vaccination and SARS-CoV-2 variants. Here immunoSEQ multiplex PCR was the method, and the copy in TCRdb shows in-frame clones only, minus some. The table lists about 350,000 clones, 85% to 90% of them singletons. Treatment described: 15 to 20 received Ad26.COV2.S at low or high dose, single or two shots; 5 received placebo; per-sample allocation not given. Sampling took place 63 days after the first vaccine or placebo injection. Sequenced material: peripheral blood, taken in a trial of Ad26.COV2.S vaccine versus placebo. The source is a person aged 18-60 years who received the Ad26.COV2.S COVID-19 vaccine or a placebo.

The chain has TRBV5-1 and TRBJ2-7, with a tentative D call TRBD1 (5 bases). This CDR3 comprises 15 residues. Germline V gives CDR1 SGHRS, CDR2 YFSETQ. Trimming removed 0 bases from V and 3 bases from J, with 13 bases in between. For the CDR3, the DNA is TGCGCCAGCAGCTTGGACGCAGGGCATATCTACGAGCAGTACTTC. Amino acids: CASSLDAGHIYEQYF.

This clone showed up many times. V gene TRBV9 combines with J gene TRBJ2-5, with D perhaps TRBD2 (6 bases). V lost 0 bases and J 5 bases, leaving 11 bases between the germline ends. Germline V gene data show CDR1 as SGDLS and CDR2 as YYNGEE. The CDR3 is 14 amino acids. The DNA of the CDR3 is TGTGCCAGCAGCGTAGGACTCCGGGGGGAGACCCAGTACTTC. Translating it yields CASSVGLRGETQYF.

This clone was seen only once. This rearrangement joins TRBV6-2 or TRBV6-3 to TRBJ1-5; D gene unclear. The CDR3 contains 13 residues. The V gene's germline CDR1 is MNHEY and CDR2 SVGEGT. Trimming left V 3 bases short and J 7 bases short, with 10 bases between. For the CDR3, the DNA is TGTGCCAGCAGTTATTGGGCGGACCAGCCCCAGCATTTT. Its translation: CASSYWADQPQHF.

The gene calls are TRBV6-5 and TRBJ2-1; D is perhaps TRBD1 (6 bases). V was trimmed by 2 bases and J by 5 bases, leaving 10 bases between them. This CDR3 contains 14 residues. Germline V gene lookup returns CDR1 MNHEY and CDR2 SVGAGI. CDR3 sequence: CASSYDRRHNEQFF. DNA of the CDR3: TGTGCCAGCAGTTACGACAGGAGGCACAATGAGCAGTTCTTC.

This clone was picked up one time. The CDR3 sequence is CASSSLTGTEAFF. As DNA, the CDR3 is TGTGCCAGCAGTTCCCTCACAGGGACTGAAGCTTTCTTT. J is TRBJ1-1 and V is TRBV28, with D tentatively TRBD1 (6 bases). The CDR3 contains 13 residues. Between the trimmed V and J ends, which lost 4 bases and 5 bases, there was a span of 11 bases. Germline CDR1 and CDR2: MDHEN and SYDVKM.

This clone was found a few times. V gene TRBV10-3 combines with J gene TRBJ1-2; weak D call: TRBD1 (5 bases). CDR1 and CDR2 from the germline V gene are ENHRY and SYGVKD. This CDR3 region has 15 residues. The V gene lost 0 bases and the J gene lost 6 bases, with 14 bases spanning the gap. The CDR3: CAISESITGVDGYTF. In DNA form, the CDR3 reads TGTGCCATCAGTGAGTCGATAACAGGCGTGGATGGCTACACCTTC.

This clone has more than one count but fewer than ten. This rearrangement joins TRBV24-1 to TRBJ2-5; TRBD2 aligns across 12 bases. The germline gives CDR1 KGHDR, CDR2 SFDVKD. Trimming took 12 bases from V and 1 from J; bases not matched to a gene: 11. This CDR3 is 16 amino acids long. This CDR3 reads CAPLRLAGAPQETQYF. DNA of the CDR3: TGTGCCCCCTTACGACTAGCGGGAGCGCCCCAAGAGACCCAGTACTTC.

The rearrangement links TRBV7-6 to TRBJ2-1; 14 nucleotides match TRBD2. The length of the CDR3 is 15 residues. Per germline, CDR1 SGHVS and CDR2 FNYEAQ. Losses at the gene ends were 5 bases for V and 6 bases for J; bases not matched to a gene: 3. CDR3 amino acids: CASSPGLAGGNEQFF. DNA of the CDR3: TGTGCCAGCAGCCCCGGACTAGCGGGAGGCAATGAGCAGTTCTTC.

The DNA for the CDR3 is TGCGCCAGCAGCTTGGTGGTGACAGGCATTTACGAGCAGTACTTC. It encodes CASSLVVTGIYEQYF. The rearrangement links TRBV5-1 to TRBJ2-7, with D perhaps TRBD1 (6 bases). The CDR3 is made up of 15 amino acids. Per germline, CDR1 SGHRS and CDR2 YFSETQ. V was trimmed by 0 bases and J by 4 bases, leaving 14 bases between them.

The chain recombines TRBV3-1 (or the pseudogene TRBV3-2) with TRBJ2-1; TRBD2 matches 10 bases. V gave up 4 bases and J gave up 7 bases; unmatched junction bases: 7. Looked up from germline, CDR1 is LGHDT and CDR2 is YNNKEL (reference sequence). CDR3 size: 15 residues. CDR3 nucleotides: TGTGCCAGCAGCCCCTCAGCGGGGGGGGTTAATGAGCAGTTCTTC. This codes for CASSPSAGGVNEQFF.

This chain links TRBV2 with TRBJ1-1; no clear D gene. This CDR3 has 14 residues. Germline loops: CDR1 SNHLY, CDR2 FYNNEI. V lost 2 bases and J lost 2, with 9 bases in between. This CDR3 reads CASSEFFTNTEAFF. For the CDR3, the DNA is TGTGCCAGCAGTGAATTTTTCACCAACACTGAAGCTTTCTTT.

V is TRBV7-9 and J is TRBJ2-7; D gene uncertain. The V end was cut by 6 bases, the J end by 2 bases, with 11 bases between. The CDR3 consists of 13 residues. CDR1 is SEHNR, CDR2 FQNEAQ, per germline (reference sequence). The CDR3 DNA sequence: TGTGCCAGCAGTCCCGACCGACCCTACGAGCAGTACTTC. Residues: CASSPDRPYEQYF.

This rearrangement joins TRBV18 to TRBJ2-7; TRBD1 matches at 8 bases. With V trimmed by 2 bases and J by 4 bases, 10 bases remained unmatched. The CDR3 consists of 16 residues. CDR1 is KGHSH, CDR2 LQKENI, per germline. This CDR3 reads CASSPLSGQVSYEQYF. CDR3 in DNA: TGTGCCAGCTCACCATTGTCGGGACAGGTTTCGTACGAGCAGTACTTC. Looking up the rest from reference TRBV18 and TRBJ2-7 gives the full variable domain: NAGVMQNPRHLVRRRGQEARLRCSPMKGHSHVYWYRQLPEEGLKFMVYLQKENIIDESGMPKERFSAEFPKEGPSILRIQQVVRGDSAAYFCASSPLSGQVSYEQYFGPGTRLTVT.

V and J are TRBV7-9 and TRBJ2-7; 7 bases align to TRBD1. Germline values: CDR1 SEHNR, CDR2 FQNEAQ (reference sequence). The CDR3 sequence is 14 residues long. V lost 4 bases, J lost 2 bases, and 5 bases stayed unmatched. CDR3 DNA: TGTGCCAGCAGCTCCCGACAGGGCGCCTACGAGCAGTACTTC. Its translation is CASSSRQGAYEQYF.

The V and J genes are TRBV5-1 and TRBJ1-1; D is unclear. Per germline, CDR1 SGHRS and CDR2 YFSETQ. Trimming took off 0 bases at V and 1 base at J, with 13 bases between the two ends. There are 16 residues in the CDR3. The CDR3, as DNA: TGCGCCAGCAGCTTGGATGGTAGCTTGAAGAACACTGAAGCTTTCTTT. Translated: CASSLDGSLKNTEAFF. The full variable domain, in which reference TRBV5-1 and TRBJ1-1 provide the parts outside the CDR3, is KAGVTQTPRYLIKTRGQQVTLSCSPISGHRSVSWYQQTPGQGLQFLFEYFSETQRNKGNFPGRFSGRQFSNSRSEMNVSTLELGDSALYLCASSLDGSLKNTEAFFGQGTRLTVV.

The CDR3 protein is CASSELRSTTDTQYF. CDR3 in DNA: TGTGCCAGCAGTGAATTACGTTCTACCACAGATACGCAGTATTTT. The chain recombines TRBV6-1 with TRBJ2-3; D remains ambiguous. Per germline, CDR1 MNHNS and CDR2 SASEGT. Trimming left V 2 bases short and J 2 bases short, with 11 bases between. The CDR3 covers 15 residues.

The DNA for the CDR3 is TGCGCCAGCAGCTTGGAGGATTTTTCCAATCAGCCCCAGCATTTT. This codes for CASSLEDFSNQPQHF. J is TRBJ1-5 and V is TRBV5-1; D ambiguous. CDR3 length equals 15 residues. The V gene's germline CDR1 is SGHRS and CDR2 YFSETQ. V lost 0 bases and J 3 bases, leaving 10 bases between the germline ends.

The V gene is TRBV6-2 or TRBV6-3, the J gene TRBJ2-1, with D possibly being TRBD2 (5 bases). Germline V CDR1 and CDR2: MNHEY, SVGEGT. Trimming cost V 2 bases and J 4 bases, with 12 bases left between them. The CDR3 length is 15 residues. DNA of the CDR3: TGTGCCAGCAGTTACCTGCGGGCCGTTTACAATGAGCAGTTCTTC. The encoded protein is CASSYLRAVYNEQFF.

This chain connects TRBV5-1 to TRBJ1-2, with 8 bases matching TRBD1. With V trimmed by 4 bases and J by 5 bases, 7 bases remained unmatched. CDR1 and CDR2 (germline): SGHRS, YFSETQ. The CDR3 sequence is 14 residues long. The CDR3 protein is CASSAGQGYYGYTF. The CDR3, as DNA: TGCGCCAGCAGCGCCGGACAGGGTTATTATGGCTACACCTTC.

V and J are TRBV6-6 and TRBJ1-2, with 9 bases matching TRBD1. J gave up 8 bases and V 5 bases, and 9 bases lay outside the gene matches. The CDR3 has 14 residues. Germline V gene lookup returns CDR1 MNHNY and CDR2 SVGAGI (reference sequence). In DNA form, the CDR3 reads TGTGCCAGCAGTGCGACAGGGGGGATTGAGGGCTACACCTTC. It encodes CASSATGGIEGYTF.

V and J are TRBV11-1 and TRBJ2-3; D is perhaps TRBD1 or TRBD2 (6 bases each). Germline loops: CDR1 SGHAT, CDR2 FQDESV (reference sequence). The length of the CDR3 is 13 residues. Trimming pared 5 bases from V and 14 bases from J, leaving 20 bases between. The CDR3 bases are TGTGCCAGCAGCCCCCAGTTGGGGGGCTCAGTGTATTTT. Its protein product is CASSPQLGGSVYF. The whole variable domain, remainder taken from reference TRBV11-1 and TRBJ2-3, is EAEVAQSPRYKITEKSQAVAFWCDPISGHATLYWYRQILGQGPELLVQFQDESVVDDSQLPKDRFSAERLKGVDSTLKIQPAELGDSAMYLCASSPQLGGSVYFGPGTRLTVL.

The rearrangement uses TRBV7-2 and TRBJ2-1; 9 bases fit TRBD2. The ends lost 2 bases at V and 5 bases at J; junction bases unmatched: 4. In germline, CDR1 is SGHTA, CDR2 FQGNSA. The CDR3 extends over 15 amino acids. CDR3 residues: CASSLSGGSHNEQFF. Written as DNA, the CDR3 is TGTGCCAGCAGCTTAAGCGGGGGGAGCCACAATGAGCAGTTCTTC.

This chain connects TRBV20-1 to TRBJ2-3, with D possibly matching TRBD2 (5 bases). Germline lookup yields CDR1 DFQATT and CDR2 SNEGSKA (reference sequence). CDR3 size: 15 residues. The V gene lost 3 bases and the J gene lost 1 base, with 14 bases spanning the gap. In DNA, the CDR3 is TGCAGTGCTAGTGCCCCGGGGAGCGGCACAGATACGCAGTATTTT. Amino acid sequence: CSASAPGSGTDTQYF.

This chain joins TRBV28 and TRBJ2-1; 12 bases fit TRBD1. The trim removed 7 bases at V and 4 bases at J, leaving 5 bases unmatched. Germline V gene sequence: CDR1 MDHEN, CDR2 SYDVKM. This CDR3 is built from 15 residues. The CDR3 nucleotides read TGTGCCAGCAATCCGGGACAGGGGGCTTACAATGAGCAGTTCTTC. Translation gives CASNPGQGAYNEQFF.

The rearrangement uses TRBV15 and TRBJ2-7; 10 bases line up with TRBD1. V shed 3 bases, J shed 5 bases, and the junction held 1 base outside the gene matches. Germline V gene sequence: CDR1 LNHNV, CDR2 YYDKDF (reference sequence). This CDR3 has 13 amino acids. The CDR3 here is CATSSGTGDEQYF. Here the CDR3 DNA reads TGTGCCACCAGCAGTGGGACAGGGGACGAGCAGTACTTC.

The rearrangement joins TRBV28 to TRBJ1-5, with a weak D call TRBD1 (5 bases). The CDR3 runs to 16 residues. CDR1 is MDHEN and CDR2 is SYDVKM in the germline V gene. The V and J ends lost 3 bases and 4 bases respectively, with 16 bases between them. This chain's CDR3 is CASSFPFRAGNQPQHF. The CDR3 DNA follows: TGTGCCAGCAGTTTTCCGTTTCGAGCAGGGAATCAGCCCCAGCATTTT.

This clone showed up just once. The chain uses TRBV4-1 and TRBJ2-1, with 8 bases aligning to TRBD2. Per the germline V gene, CDR1 is MGHRA and CDR2 is YSYEKL. This CDR3 spans 15 amino acids. With V trimmed by 1 base and J by 9 bases, 8 bases remained unmatched. The CDR3 DNA reads TGCGCCAGCAGCCAAGTAGGGACGGCGGGAGGTGAGCAGTTCTTC. Protein sequence: CASSQVGTAGGEQFF.

The V and J genes are TRBV5-1 and TRBJ1-1; 9 nucleotides match TRBD1. The CDR3 is made up of 14 amino acids. In germline, CDR1 is SGHRS, CDR2 YFSETQ. V lost 0 bases to trimming and J lost 10 bases; unmatched junction nucleotides: 7. CDR3: CASSLVGTGQGAFF. The CDR3 coding sequence is TGCGCCAGCAGCTTGGTTGGGACAGGGCAAGGAGCTTTCTTT.

The chain joins TRBV19 to TRBJ1-2, with a weak D call TRBD1 (5 bases). The CDR3 length is 14 residues. Between the trimmed V and J ends, which lost 3 bases and 2 bases, there was a span of 10 bases. The germline CDR1 and CDR2 sequences are LNHDA and SQIVND (reference sequence). Written as DNA, the CDR3 is TGTGCCAGTAGTATTGGGGCAGTCAACTATGGCTACACCTTC. It translates to CASSIGAVNYGYTF.

The chain links TRBV27 to TRBJ2-7, with 9 bases that match TRBD1. The V segment lost 1 base and the J segment 5 bases; nucleotides outside the gene matches: 3. Germline V CDR1 and CDR2: MNHEY, SMNVEV (reference sequence). CDR3 length: 14 residues. The CDR3 nucleotides are TGTGCCAGCAGTTTATGGGACAGGGCCCACGAGCAGTACTTC. Protein: CASSLWDRAHEQYF.

This clone came up a few times. Other DNA sequences in this sample translate to the same CDR3. The V gene is TRBV18, the J gene TRBJ1-1; D call uncertain. CDR1 is KGHSH and CDR2 is LQKENI in the germline V gene. With 2 bases removed from V and 2 bases from J, the gap between germline ends came to 6 bases. CDR3 size: 13 residues. This chain's CDR3 is CASSPELNTEAFF. DNA for the CDR3: TGTGCCAGCTCACCAGAGTTAAACACTGAAGCTTTCTTT.

The rearrangement joins TRBV3-1 (or the pseudogene TRBV3-2) to TRBJ2-5; D unresolved. CDR1 is LGHDT and CDR2 is YNNKEL in the germline V gene (reference sequence). This CDR3 is 17 amino acids long. V dropped 1 base and J dropped 0 bases, with 15 bases sitting between them. The CDR3 DNA follows: TGTGCCAGCAGCCAAGGTCCTAGATTGGGGTACCAAGAGACCCAGTACTTC. Amino acids: CASSQGPRLGYQETQYF.